One TCR beta chain is described in this entry. Its cognate antigen is unknown. Genomic DNA from each subset was divided evenly over several immunoSEQ plates. Assay used: immunoSEQ multiplex PCR; TCRdb lists only in-frame clones, some missing. The table has over 2 million clones, 85% to 95% seen once; the top ten hold 0.3% to 0.45%. The study enrolled healthy HIV-negative adults without recent acute infections or vaccinations as donors. Both subsets, CD45RA+ naive and CD45RA-negative memory, were split from the CD4+ cells. The data are from a study of shared clonotypes between healthy human individuals. Germline V CDR1 and CDR2: SQVTM, ANQGSEA. This CDR3 spans 11 amino acids. V was clipped by 4 bases and J by 0 bases, with 4 bases between them. General observations from the study: Estimated clonotype richness was generally higher in naive than memory subsets.

The specimen was naive CD4+ T cells from PBMCs. The subset was: CD45RA+ positively selected. This clonotype was obtained from a young man in good health. Some clones in this sample may be carry-over from other donors' samples. The chain combines TRBV29-1 with TRBJ2-7; D not resolved. The CDR3 loop is CSVGISYEQYF. CDR3 DNA sequence: TGCAGCGTTGGTATCTCCTACGAGCAGTACTTC.